This T cell receptor beta chain is drawn from a study of cytomegalovirus exposure and HLA in healthy donors. Researchers ran the PCR with 60 Vbeta and 13 Jbeta primers. Libraries were prepared by immunoSEQ multiplex PCR; TCRdb keeps only in-frame clonotypes and omits some of them. Of about 250,000 clones in the sample, about 88% are singletons; the top ten hold about 0.25%. This CDR3 contains 12 residues. J was trimmed by 4 bases and V by 3 bases; bases with no gene match: 0. The V gene's germline CDR1 is SGHDT and CDR2 YYEEEE. A remark on this clone: Other DNA sequences within the sample encode an identical CDR3.

The receptor's source is a girl under 10 years old in good health and CMV-seronegative. The rearrangement links TRBV5-6 to TRBJ1-2; 7 bases agree with TRBD1. The material sequenced was PBMCs. DNA for the CDR3: TGTGCCAGCAGCTCAGGGGGCTATGGCTACACCTTC. As protein: CASSSGGYGYTF.